This T cell receptor beta chain came from a study of graft-versus-host responses after intestinal transplantation. Looking at the study overall: Each recipient received a multivisceral, liver-intestinal, or isolated intestinal graft. Anti-thymocyte globulin induction preceded roughly 3 years of tacrolimus and steroid maintenance in all recipients.

In the case of this clone: The antigen remains undetermined.

The CDR3 is made up of 14 amino acids. Germline CDR1 is SGHAT and CDR2 is FQNNGV. V gave up 5 bases and J gave up 5 bases, with 15 bases separating them. Clones were sequenced by immunoSEQ multiplex PCR, and TCRdb holds only the in-frame ones, with some missing. The sample lists just over 85,000 clones; under 95% were seen once. Study-wide findings and caveats: Investigators detected GvH clones in recipient marrow, with some emerging earlier in ileum or blood. Early post-transplant HvG declines were associated with peak circulating GvH clone levels.

The chain uses TRBV11-2 and TRBJ1-2; D possibly corresponds to TRBD1 (6 bases). The source was unstimulated CD8+ T cells sorted from spleen or lymph node cells, collected before transplant. The TCR was taken from a human donor who was the organ donor for an intestinal transplant. This CDR3 reads CASSQTAGQYGYTF. The CDR3 bases are TGTGCCAGCAGCCAAACGGCCGGACAGTATGGCTACACCTTC.